These 2 T cell receptor beta chains originate from one sample sequenced in a study of blood T cells in healthy people across ages. The use of a sample-barcoded 5' primer and a J-beta primer mix characterized a second PCR of roughly 7 to 11 cycles. TCRdb recomputed calls from the 5' RACE reads with MiXCR, one row per CDR3 protein. The sample yields roughly 700,000 distinct CDR3 sequences, around half seen once. Sequencing used blood. The receptors originated from a woman aged 55-75 years in good health.

Remarks on this clonotype: At one boundary the junction diverges from the germline segment, which might be a read error. The chain couples TRBV6-1 to TRBJ2-1, with TRBD2 as a possible D gene (6 bases). Germline V gene data show CDR1 as MNHNS and CDR2 as SASEGT. The CDR3 covers 15 residues. The CDR3 DNA follows: TGTACCAGCGCCTTCGGGGACTTGCAATTCAATGAGCAGTTCTTC. Protein product: CTSAFGDLQFNEQFF.

The rearrangement links TRBV3-1 to TRBJ1-4, with TRBD1 matching over 8 bases. This CDR3 is built from 15 residues. J was trimmed by 5 bases and V by 4 bases; bases with no gene match: 6. The germline CDR1 and CDR2 sequences are LGHDT and YNNKEL (reference sequence). The CDR3 DNA follows: TGTGCCAGCAGCCCAGGGACAGGCGGGAATGAAAAACTGTTTTTT. It is translated as CASSPGTGGNEKLFF.